This is a list of T cell receptor beta chains from one sample in a study of radiotherapy plus CTLA-4 blockade in lung cancer. Produced via immunoSEQ multiplex PCR; TCRdb's table is partial and in-frame only. The data show about 36,000 clones, approximately 77% seen once. Sequenced material: peripheral blood, taken from a patient treated with radiotherapy plus ipilimumab. The receptor set was obtained from a human donor with non-small cell lung cancer who had stable disease on radiotherapy plus ipilimumab. Each CDR3 is given with its conserved first and last residue. A D gene is named only where the DNA matches it firmly. Size tells how often a clone was seen (once, few, many) or the class of an expanded clone, and some rows leave it out.

D gene	J gene	clone size	V gene	CDR3 DNA	CDR3 protein
TRBD1	TRBJ2-5	-	TRBV27	TGTGCCAGCAGTAAGAGTTGGGGACAGGGAGAGACCCAGTACTTC	CASSKSWGQGETQYF
TRBD1	TRBJ2-2	once	TRBV19	TGTGCCAGTAGTATAACAGGGGGCCGCACCGGGGAGCTGTTTTTT	CASSITGGRTGELFF
TRBD1	TRBJ1-2	-	TRBV18	TGTGCCAGCTCACCACCAGACAGGGTCAATGGCTACACCTTC	CASSPPDRVNGYTF
TRBD2	TRBJ2-7	-	TRBV5-1	TGCGCCAGCAGCATATCGGGGGGGAGCGGATACGAGCAGTACTTC	CASSISGGSGYEQYF
TRBD1	TRBJ1-4	-	TRBV7-8	TGTGCCAGCACCCGGACAGGGGGTAATGAAAAACTGTTTTTT	CASTRTGGNEKLFF
TRBD1	TRBJ1-5	-	TRBV5-5	TGTGCCAGCAGCTTGGATCGGGACAGGGGGCGTCAGCCCCAGCATTTT	CASSLDRDRGRQPQHF
-	TRBJ2-1	-	TRBV5-4	TGTGCCAGCAGCTTGGCGGGAAATTACAATGAGCAGTTCTTC	CASSLAGNYNEQFF
-	TRBJ2-7	-	TRBV30	TGTGCCTGGAGTGTATCCGGGACAAGGGGATTACGAGGGCAGTACTTC	CAWSVSGTRGLRGQYF
-	TRBJ1-6	-	TRBV28	TGTGCCAGCAGTCGAGGGAAGAGGAGCTCCTATAATTCACCCCTCCACTTT	CASSRGKRSSYNSPLHF
TRBD1	TRBJ2-1	-	TRBV7-2	TGTGCCAGCAGCCGCTGGACAGGGTCCAATGAGCAGTTCTTC	CASSRWTGSNEQFF
TRBD1	TRBJ2-7	-	TRBV11-2	TGTGCCAGCAGCGTTACAGGGGTACACGAGCAGTACTTC	CASSVTGVHEQYF
-	TRBJ1-2	few	TRBV5-4	TGTGCCAGCAGCCCTGTGGTAGCTAACTATGGCTACACCTTC	CASSPVVANYGYTF
-	TRBJ1-1	-	TRBV20-1	TGCAGTGCTAGGCGGCCCCATGAAGCTTTCTTT	CSARRPHEAFF
-	TRBJ1-2	-	TRBV12-5	TGTGCTAGTGGTTTGGGTAACAGGGTCTATGGCTACACCTTC	CASGLGNRVYGYTF
-	TRBJ2-7	many	TRBV5-6	TGTGCCAGCAGCTTGGGTCCAGGGGAGCTTCGCGAGCAGTACTTC	CASSLGPGELREQYF
-	TRBJ2-5	-	TRBV29-1	TGCAGCGTTGAAGTCGGGACTGAAGAGACCCAGTACTTC	CSVEVGTEETQYF
-	TRBJ1-3	-	TRBV12-5	TGTGCTAGTGGTTCCGATACAGGGTATACTGGAAACACCATATATTTT	CASGSDTGYTGNTIYF
-	TRBJ1-2	-	TRBV19	TGTGCCAGTAGTATAGCGGGTAAAGACTATGGCTACACCTTC	CASSIAGKDYGYTF
TRBD1	TRBJ1-6	medium-sized	TRBV25-1	TGTGCCAGCAGTTGGGACAGAAATAATTCACCCCTCCACTTT	CASSWDRNNSPLHF
TRBD2	TRBJ2-3	once	TRBV7-9	TGTGCCAGCAGCCCCTTACTAGCGGGGGTCCACACAGATACGCAGTATTTT	CASSPLLAGVHTDTQYF
TRBD1	TRBJ1-4	-	TRBV6-1	TGTGCCAGCAGTGAAGGACAGGGTTTGGGTAAACTGTTTTTT	CASSEGQGLGKLFF